These 17 T cell receptor beta chains were all obtained from the same sample, sequenced in a study of blood T cells in healthy people across ages. Combining a sample-barcoded 5' primer with a J-beta primer mix, a second PCR ran for roughly 6 to 12 cycles. From the 5' RACE reads, TCRdb called clonotypes with MiXCR, one entry per CDR3 protein. The sample has some 850,000 distinct CDR3 sequences; 20% to 30% are singletons. The data were also submitted as part of a second study, on T cells of mothers and their children.

The source material was blood. These receptors all come from a boy younger than 18 in good health.

This clonotype was detected only a few times. The rearrangement uses TRBV12-3 or TRBV12-4 and TRBJ2-3; TRBD2 agrees at 11 bases. The V and J ends lost 5 bases and 4 bases, in that order; junction bases with no gene match: 8. There are 16 residues in the CDR3. In nucleotides, the CDR3 is TGTGCCAGCAGTCCCGTAGCGGGGGGGCTCGCAGATACGCAGTATTTT. It codes for CASSPVAGGLADTQYF.

The J gene is TRBJ2-7, the V gene TRBV28; TRBD2 matches at 12 bases. CDR1 and CDR2 from the germline V gene are MDHEN and SYDVKM. This CDR3 spans 15 amino acids. V lost 9 bases and J lost 5; bases outside the gene matches: 11. The CDR3 protein is CASPPPSGGGNEQYF. CDR3 bases: TGTGCCAGTCCCCCTCCTAGCGGGGGGGGGAACGAGCAGTACTTC.

The chain joins TRBV20-1 to TRBJ1-6, with TRBD1 identical over 7 bases. The CDR3 contains 14 residues. Germline CDR1 and CDR2: DFQATT and SNEGSKA (reference sequence). J lost 6 bases, V lost 5 bases, and 7 bases had no gene match. CDR3 in amino acids: CSAPDRISNSPLHF. DNA of the CDR3: TGCAGTGCTCCGGACAGGATCTCTAATTCACCCCTCCACTTT.

The table lists this clonotype with a few counts. V usage is TRBV30 and J usage is TRBJ1-4; D gene unclear. V gave up 2 bases and J gave up 4 bases, with 8 bases separating them. CDR3 size: 13 residues. Germline V lookup: CDR1 GTSNPN, CDR2 SVGIG (reference sequence). The CDR3 reads CAWSPGLNEKLFF. The CDR3 DNA reads as TGTGCCTGGAGTCCTGGGCTTAATGAAAAACTGTTTTTT.

The rearrangement links TRBV20-1 to TRBJ2-3, with TRBD1 identical over 7 bases. The germline V gene has CDR1 DFQATT and CDR2 SNEGSKA (reference sequence). J was trimmed by 2 bases and V by 5 bases; bases with no gene match: 10. This CDR3 is 15 amino acids long. As DNA, the CDR3 is TGCAGTGCTCCCTCGGGACAGACTACCACAGATACGCAGTATTTT. Protein sequence: CSAPSGQTTTDTQYF.

The CDR3 coding sequence is TGTGCCAGCAGTTTATATCCAGGGTACTATGGCTACACCTTC. It codes for CASSLYPGYYGYTF. V and J are TRBV27 and TRBJ1-2, with TRBD1 as a possible D gene (5 bases). CDR3 size: 14 residues. Trimming removed 1 base at V and 3 bases at J, with 9 bases between. Germline CDR1 and CDR2: MNHEY and SMNVEV (reference sequence).

This clonotype was detected only a few times. At one end the junction does not follow the germline gene, possibly because of a read error. The V and J genes are TRBV7-3 and TRBJ2-5; maybe TRBD1 (6 bases). The CDR3 consists of 15 residues. Germline CDR1 SGHTA, CDR2 FQGTGA. CDR3 in DNA: TGTGCCGGCAGCTTAACGAAGGCAGGGGAAGAGACCCAGTACTTC. This translates into CAGSLTKAGEETQYF.

This clonotype occurred a few times. The J gene is TRBJ2-1, the V gene TRBV28, with 10 bases lining up with TRBD1. The V and J ends lost 7 bases and 7 bases, in that order; junction bases with no gene match: 7. Germline values: CDR1 MDHEN, CDR2 SYDVKM. This CDR3 region has 14 residues. CDR3 coding DNA: TGTGCCAGCACCACGGACAGGGGGAGGAATGAGCAGTTCTTC. Encoded protein: CASTTDRGRNEQFF.

In this sample, this clonotype turned up a few times. This sequence joins TRBV5-1 and TRBJ2-1; D uncertain. This CDR3 has 16 residues. V lost 4 bases and J lost 4, with 18 bases in between. Germline loops: CDR1 SGHRS, CDR2 YFSETQ. This chain's CDR3 is CASSRSSDLRYNEQFF. The CDR3 coding sequence is TGCGCCAGCAGCCGCAGTTCGGACCTAAGGTACAATGAGCAGTTCTTC. Variable domain in full (rest from reference TRBV5-1 and TRBJ2-1): KAGVTQTPRYLIKTRGQQVTLSCSPISGHRSVSWYQQTPGQGLQFLFEYFSETQRNKGNFPGRFSGRQFSNSRSEMNVSTLELGDSALYLCASSRSSDLRYNEQFFGPGTRLTVL.

The V gene is TRBV12-3 or TRBV12-4, the J gene TRBJ2-5, with 8 bases identical to TRBD2. The CDR3 is 16 residues long. Germline trimming cut 5 bases from V and 4 bases from J; bases unmatched to any gene: 12. As DNA, the CDR3 is TGTGCCAGCAGTCTTACTCGGACGGGAGGGAGAGAGACCCAGTACTTC. Its protein is CASSLTRTGGRETQYF.

The chain employs TRBV20-1 and TRBJ1-5; D ambiguous. This CDR3 is 11 amino acids long. CDR1 and CDR2 from the germline V gene are DFQATT and SNEGSKA (reference sequence). Here the CDR3 DNA reads TGCAGCTCAGGAGCTATCCAGCCCCAGCATTTT. Amino acid sequence: CSSGAIQPQHF.

This chain links TRBV10-2 with TRBJ2-1, with D unresolved. The CDR3 extends over 16 amino acids. Germline V gives CDR1 WSHSY, CDR2 SAAADI. The V end lost 0 bases, the J end lost 2 bases, and 11 bases lay between the germline ends. The CDR3, as DNA: TGCGCCAGCAGTGAGTCGAAAGTGCCTCCCTACAATGAGCAGTTCTTC. Amino acid sequence: CASSESKVPPYNEQFF.

The chain couples TRBV6-6 to TRBJ2-5; D remains unclear. The tail of the sequence fits TRBJ2-1 better, so the J call may be wrong. Germline-derived CDR1 and CDR2 are MNHNY and SVGAGI (reference sequence). The CDR3 consists of 12 residues. As DNA, the CDR3 is TGTGCCAGCAAGACCCAACCCAATGAGCAGTTCTTC. It encodes CASKTQPNEQFF.

This clonotype was picked up a small number of times. The rearrangement joins TRBV11-2 to TRBJ1-4, with a weak D call TRBD1 (6 bases). The CDR3 has 16 residues. With 6 bases removed from V and 5 bases from J, the gap between germline ends came to 19 bases. Germline assignment: CDR1 SGHAT and CDR2 FQNNGV. The CDR3 DNA reads as TGTGCCAGCAGGAGGGGGAGCGGGACGAGGAATGAAAAACTGTTTTTT. It is translated as CASRRGSGTRNEKLFF.

This clonotype came up once. The chain links TRBV19 to TRBJ2-5; D gene ambiguous. CDR3 length: 11 amino acids. The V and J ends lost 3 bases and 3 bases respectively, with 2 bases between them. The germline gives CDR1 LNHDA, CDR2 SQIVND (reference sequence). The CDR3 protein is CASSMEETQYF. DNA for the CDR3: TGTGCCAGTAGTATGGAAGAGACCCAGTACTTC.

The J gene is TRBJ2-4, the V gene TRBV28; TRBD1 matches 7 bases. The CDR3 length is 14 residues. Germline V gene data show CDR1 as MDHEN and CDR2 as SYDVKM. With 3 bases clipped from V and 4 bases from J, the junction kept 3 bases outside the gene matches. The CDR3 sequence: CASSFWDSKNIQYF. The CDR3 nucleotides are TGTGCCAGCAGTTTTTGGGACAGTAAAAACATTCAGTACTTC.

The V gene is TRBV3-1, the J gene TRBJ2-5; the match to TRBD1 covers 7 bases. The V segment lost 9 bases and the J segment 4 bases; nucleotides outside the gene matches: 8. Germline loops: CDR1 LGHDT, CDR2 YNNKEL (reference sequence). This CDR3 is 13 amino acids long. In nucleotides, the CDR3 is TGTGCCAGTTGGCAGGGGGATCGAGAGACCCAGTACTTC. This encodes CASWQGDRETQYF.